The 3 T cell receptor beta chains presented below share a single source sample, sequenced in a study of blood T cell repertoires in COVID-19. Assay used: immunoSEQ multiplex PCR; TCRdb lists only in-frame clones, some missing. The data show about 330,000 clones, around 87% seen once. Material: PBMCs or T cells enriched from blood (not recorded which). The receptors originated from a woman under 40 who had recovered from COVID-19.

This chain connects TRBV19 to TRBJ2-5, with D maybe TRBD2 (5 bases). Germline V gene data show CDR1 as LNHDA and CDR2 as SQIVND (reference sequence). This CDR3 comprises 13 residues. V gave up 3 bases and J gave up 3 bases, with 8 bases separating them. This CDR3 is CASSISGKETQYF. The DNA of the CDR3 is TGTGCCAGTAGTATCTCGGGGAAAGAGACCCAGTACTTC.

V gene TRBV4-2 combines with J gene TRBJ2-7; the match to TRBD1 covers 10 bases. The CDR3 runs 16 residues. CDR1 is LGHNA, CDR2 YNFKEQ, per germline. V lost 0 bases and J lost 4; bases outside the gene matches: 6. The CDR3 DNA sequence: TGTGCCAGCAGCCAAGACGACAGGGGGCTTCAGTACGAGCAGTACTTC. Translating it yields CASSQDDRGLQYEQYF.

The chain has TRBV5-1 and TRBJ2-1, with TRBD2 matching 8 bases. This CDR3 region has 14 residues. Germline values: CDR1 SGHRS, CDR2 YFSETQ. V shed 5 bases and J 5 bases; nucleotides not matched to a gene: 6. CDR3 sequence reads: CASRASGPHNEQFF. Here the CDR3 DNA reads TGCGCCAGCAGGGCTAGCGGGCCCCACAATGAGCAGTTCTTC.